This T cell receptor beta chain derives from a study of blood T cell repertoires in COVID-19 (dated by TCRdb to between 2020 and 2021). For the wider study: Samples covering the acute and convalescent phases of COVID-19 were provided by collaborators in the United States, Italy and Spain. The prospective study material was composed of cDNA or gDNA derived from T cells, B-cell-depleted T cells, or PBMCs. Deeply sampled blood TCRbeta repertoires from subjects exposed to, actively infected with, or recovered from COVID-19 were included in the dataset. The repertoires were made available in a free public database intended to serve as a resource for research on the immune response to SARS-CoV-2. Samples came from the ongoing ImmuneRACE study (first 160 participants) plus 1,254 subjects from 6 global collaborators. Sample metadata almost always included a de-identified subject ID, COVID-19 status, age in years and sex. HLA class I and class II types, where available, came from metadata supplied by the sample provider rather than from assay-based typing. Beyond this particular receptor, the publication reports: How much clinical and demographic metadata was included differed by source and by participant, and the metadata was provided uncurated.

Whole blood was collected in K2EDTA tubes by collaborating institutions according to the institutions' own protocols. Collaborator samples were shipped for TCRbeta analysis as frozen whole blood, isolated PBMCs, or DNA extracted from either sample type. Worth noting for this clone: It lacks a known antigen. The input lacks base qualities; no much larger clone sits a single base away.

TCRbeta CDR3 regions were amplified from genomic DNA by means of the immunoSEQ Assay, a bias-controlled multiplex PCR. On the study's bioinformatics: The number of nucleated cells in each sample was estimated from the amplification of reference gene primers within the assay. To quantify the absolute abundance of each unique TCRbeta CDR3 rearrangement, sequence reads were collapsed and filtered. Productive Simpson clonality was computed per sample as the square root of Simpson's diversity index over productive rearrangements. In its TCRdb copy, this immuneACCESS table keeps in-frame sequences only and misses some clones. Where compared with another copy, unresolved V genes explain less than half of these, and the others have no known cause. That table furnishes V, J and clone size, whereas the DNA furnished D and trimming. The sample table shows about 210,000 clones, and approximately 78% are seen once. Jointly, the top ten make up about 12% of the sample.

The germline V gene yields SGHNT for CDR1 and YENEEA for CDR2. The CDR3 covers 14 residues, taking in both the cysteine and the phenylalanine. Of the read, only the CDR3 DNA is kept; its 42 bases are in frame from base 1. At the junction V is shortened by 2 bases and J by 3 bases; bases outside the gene matches: 4. Sequencing was carried out using peripheral blood. The TCR sequence derives from a woman aged 40 to 50 with acute or convalescent COVID-19. Rearrangement joined TRBV11-3 to TRBJ2-7, with 7 central nucleotides matching TRBD2. The CDR3 in this case is CASSLSGNVYEQYF. The bases are TGTGCCAGCAGCTTAAGCGGGAACGTCTACGAGCAGTACTTC.